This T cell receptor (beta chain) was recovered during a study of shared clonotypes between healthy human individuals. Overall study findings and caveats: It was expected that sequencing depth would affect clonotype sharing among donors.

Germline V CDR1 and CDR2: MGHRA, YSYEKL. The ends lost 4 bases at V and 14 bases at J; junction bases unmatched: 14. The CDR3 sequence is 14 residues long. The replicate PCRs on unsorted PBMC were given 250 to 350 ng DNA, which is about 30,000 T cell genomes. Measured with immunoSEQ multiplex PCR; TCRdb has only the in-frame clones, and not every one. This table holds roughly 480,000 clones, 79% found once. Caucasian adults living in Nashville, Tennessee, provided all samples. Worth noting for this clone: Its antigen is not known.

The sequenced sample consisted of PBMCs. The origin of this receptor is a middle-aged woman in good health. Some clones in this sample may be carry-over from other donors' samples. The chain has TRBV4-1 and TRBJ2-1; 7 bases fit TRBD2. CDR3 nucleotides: TGCGCCAGCAGCCTACTAGCCGGATACGGGGGGAAGTTCTTC. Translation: CASSLLAGYGGKFF.